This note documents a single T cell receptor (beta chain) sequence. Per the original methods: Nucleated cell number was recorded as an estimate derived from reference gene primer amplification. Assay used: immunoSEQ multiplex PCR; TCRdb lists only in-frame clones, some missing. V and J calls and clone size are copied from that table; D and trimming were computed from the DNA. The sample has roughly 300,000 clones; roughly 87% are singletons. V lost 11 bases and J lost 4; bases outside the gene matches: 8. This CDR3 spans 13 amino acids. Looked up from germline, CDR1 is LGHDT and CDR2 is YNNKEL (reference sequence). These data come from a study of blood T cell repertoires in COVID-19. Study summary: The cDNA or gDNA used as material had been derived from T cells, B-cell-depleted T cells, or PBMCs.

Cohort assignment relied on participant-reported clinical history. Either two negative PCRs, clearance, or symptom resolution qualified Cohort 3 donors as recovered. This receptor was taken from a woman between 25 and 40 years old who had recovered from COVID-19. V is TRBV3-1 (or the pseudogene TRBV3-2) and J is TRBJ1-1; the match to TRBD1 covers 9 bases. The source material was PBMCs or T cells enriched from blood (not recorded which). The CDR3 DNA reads TGTGCCGCACAGGGGGCGGCAACCACTGAAGCTTTCTTT. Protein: CAAQGAATTEAFF.